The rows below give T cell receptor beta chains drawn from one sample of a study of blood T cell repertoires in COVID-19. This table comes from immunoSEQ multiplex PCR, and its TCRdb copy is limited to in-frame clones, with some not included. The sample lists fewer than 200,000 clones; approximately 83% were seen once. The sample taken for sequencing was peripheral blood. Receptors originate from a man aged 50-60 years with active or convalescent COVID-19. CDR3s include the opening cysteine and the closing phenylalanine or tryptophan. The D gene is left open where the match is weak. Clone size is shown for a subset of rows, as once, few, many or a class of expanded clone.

cdr3_nt: TGTGCCAGCAGTTACGTGAGGGAGACTAATTCACCCCTCCACTTT
cdr3_aa: CASSYVRETNSPLHF
clone_size: once
j_call: TRBJ1-6
d_call: -
v_call: TRBV6-5

cdr3_nt: TGTGCCAGCAGATACAGTTTTGATCAGCCCCAGCATTTT
cdr3_aa: CASRYSFDQPQHF
clone_size: -
j_call: TRBJ1-5
d_call: -
v_call: TRBV12-3/TRBV12-4

cdr3_nt: TGTGCCAGCAGTGCCTCGACAGGTAGCGGCTACACCTTC
cdr3_aa: CASSASTGSGYTF
clone_size: -
j_call: TRBJ1-2
d_call: -
v_call: TRBV2

cdr3_nt: TGTGCCAGCAGCCGGTCAGGCGGGGGAGCTGGGAATGAGCAGTTCTTC
cdr3_aa: CASSRSGGGAGNEQFF
clone_size: -
j_call: TRBJ2-1
d_call: TRBD2
v_call: TRBV11-3

cdr3_nt: TGTGCCAGCAGTTACTCGACAGGGAGCACTGAAGCTTTCTTT
cdr3_aa: CASSYSTGSTEAFF
clone_size: -
j_call: TRBJ1-1
d_call: TRBD1
v_call: TRBV6-2/TRBV6-3

cdr3_nt: TGTGCCAGCAGCGTAATGGGGGCCCTTCAAGAGACCCAGTACTTC
cdr3_aa: CASSVMGALQETQYF
clone_size: -
j_call: TRBJ2-5
d_call: -
v_call: TRBV9

cdr3_nt: TGTGCCAGTAGTCCTCGGACAGGGGGATATTCACCCCTCCACTTT
cdr3_aa: CASSPRTGGYSPLHF
clone_size: -
j_call: TRBJ1-6
d_call: TRBD1
v_call: TRBV19

cdr3_nt: TGCGCCAGCAGCTTCGGACTAGCTTCAGATACGCAGTATTTT
cdr3_aa: CASSFGLASDTQYF
clone_size: -
j_call: TRBJ2-3
d_call: TRBD2
v_call: TRBV5-1

cdr3_nt: TGTGCCATCACAAGCACCGGGACAGGGCTCACTGAAGCTTTCTTT
cdr3_aa: CAITSTGTGLTEAFF
clone_size: -
j_call: TRBJ1-1
d_call: TRBD1
v_call: TRBV2

cdr3_nt: TGTGCCAGCAGCCAGACAGGGACTGGTGAGACCCAGTACTTC
cdr3_aa: CASSQTGTGETQYF
clone_size: -
j_call: TRBJ2-5
d_call: -
v_call: TRBV3-1/TRBV3-2

cdr3_nt: TGTGCCAGCAGCGAAGACAGGGCATTAGGCGGGGAGCTGTTTTTT
cdr3_aa: CASSEDRALGGELFF
clone_size: once
j_call: TRBJ2-2
d_call: TRBD1
v_call: TRBV3-1/TRBV3-2